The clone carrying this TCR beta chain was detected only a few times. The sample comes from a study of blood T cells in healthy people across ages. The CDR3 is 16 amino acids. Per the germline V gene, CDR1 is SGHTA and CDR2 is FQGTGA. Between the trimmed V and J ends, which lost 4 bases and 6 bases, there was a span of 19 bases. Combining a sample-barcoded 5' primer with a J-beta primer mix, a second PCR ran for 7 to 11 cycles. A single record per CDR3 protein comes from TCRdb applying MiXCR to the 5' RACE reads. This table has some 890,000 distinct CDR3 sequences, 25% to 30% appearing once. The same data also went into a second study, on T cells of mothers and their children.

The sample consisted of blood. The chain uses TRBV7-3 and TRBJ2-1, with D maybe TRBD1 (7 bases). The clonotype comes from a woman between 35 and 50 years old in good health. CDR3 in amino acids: CASSSSEGALGNEQFF. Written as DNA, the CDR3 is TGTGCCAGCAGCTCTAGCGAGGGGGCACTGGGCAATGAGCAGTTCTTC.